These 10 T cell receptor beta chains share one sample of origin, sequenced in a study of blood T cell repertoires in COVID-19. Repertoires were generated with immunoSEQ multiplex PCR, while TCRdb's copy carries only in-frame clones and drops some. The sample yields a few hundred thousand clones, roughly 90% seen once. Sequencing was done on a sample of peripheral blood. Every receptor here comes from an older woman with acute or convalescent COVID-19.

This rearrangement joins TRBV3-1 (or the pseudogene TRBV3-2) to TRBJ1-1; weak D call: TRBD1 (5 bases). Germline CDR1 and CDR2: LGHDT and YNNKEL (reference sequence). V shed 4 bases and J shed 5 bases, with 14 bases lying between them. The CDR3 extends over 14 amino acids. CDR3 coding DNA: TGTGCCAGCAGCCTCTCTCGGAGGGGAACTGAAGCTTTCTTT. Its protein is CASSLSRRGTEAFF.

The V gene is TRBV7-9, the J gene TRBJ1-5; possible D gene TRBD1, 5 bases. Germline V gene data show CDR1 as SEHNR and CDR2 as FQNEAQ (reference sequence). CDR3 length: 15 amino acids. V lost 2 bases to trimming and J lost 0 bases, with 8 bases between them. CDR3 DNA sequence: TGTGCCAGCAGCTTAACACAGGATAGCAATCAGCCCCAGCATTTT. It is translated as CASSLTQDSNQPQHF.

The gene calls are TRBV30 and TRBJ1-2, with 7 bases lining up with TRBD1. CDR3 size: 12 residues. Germline CDR1 reads GTSNPN; CDR2 reads SVGIG (reference sequence). V dropped 4 bases and J dropped 7; count of bases not matched to a gene: 6. CDR3 nucleotide sequence: TGTGCCTGGAATGAGGGGGCGGCTGGCTACACCTTC. Protein sequence: CAWNEGAAGYTF.

This sequence joins TRBV27 and TRBJ1-2, with unresolved D. Germline V gene data show CDR1 as MNHEY and CDR2 as SMNVEV (reference sequence). The CDR3 totals 12 residues. V was shortened by 4 bases and J by 8 bases, with 11 bases between the two germline ends. CDR3 DNA: TGTGCCAGCAGTTCCCCGGGGTGGGGCTACACCTTC. Its translation: CASSSPGWGYTF.

The chain uses TRBV12-5 and TRBJ2-1; 9 nucleotides agree with TRBD2. Germline V gene sequence: CDR1 LGHNT, CDR2 FRNRAP. The J segment lost 0 bases and the V segment lost 7 bases, leaving 16 bases of the junction unmatched. This CDR3 is 19 amino acids long. The CDR3 coding sequence is TGTGCTAGTGCTGTGTCCGGGACTAGCCATGGGAGCTCCTACAATGAGCAGTTCTTC. Residues: CASAVSGTSHGSSYNEQFF.

The chain combines TRBV6-5 with TRBJ1-4; D gene ambiguous. The CDR3 extends over 14 amino acids. Germline V lookup: CDR1 MNHEY, CDR2 SVGAGI. The V end lost 5 bases, the J end lost 8 bases, and 15 bases lay between the germline ends. The chain's CDR3 is CASSRSIAGEKLFF. The CDR3 DNA follows: TGTGCCAGCAGTCGGTCCATAGCGGGAGAAAAACTGTTTTTT.

In regard to this clone: Other nucleotide sequences from this sample produce the same CDR3. V usage is TRBV19 and J usage is TRBJ2-2, with no clear D. CDR1 and CDR2 from the germline V gene are LNHDA and SQIVND (reference sequence). The CDR3 extends over 12 amino acids. Trimming took off 2 bases at V and 6 bases at J, with 4 bases between the two ends. The DNA for the CDR3 is TGTGCCAGTAGTATACGGGCCGGGGAGCTGTTTTTT. It is translated as CASSIRAGELFF.

This chain connects TRBV29-1 to TRBJ2-6; D is possibly TRBD2 (6 bases). Germline loops: CDR1 SQVTM, CDR2 ANQGSEA. The CDR3 runs to 14 residues. Trimming cost V 8 bases and J 0 bases, with 11 bases left between them. In nucleotides, the CDR3 is TGCAGCACCGCGGAGGGCTCTGGGGCCAACGTCCTGACTTTC. Protein: CSTAEGSGANVLTF.

This chain links TRBV28 with TRBJ1-5; TRBD1 matches at 9 bases. V lost 3 bases and J lost 2; bases outside the gene matches: 2. This CDR3 has 15 amino acids. CDR1 and CDR2 from the germline V gene are MDHEN and SYDVKM. As DNA, the CDR3 is TGTGCCAGCAGTTTGGGGGACAGGGGCAATCAGCCCCAGCATTTT. Amino acids: CASSLGDRGNQPQHF.

This chain joins TRBV7-9 and TRBJ2-3; the D gene is possibly TRBD1 (6 bases). The V end lost 5 bases, the J end lost 4 bases, and 13 bases lay between the germline ends. This CDR3 has 14 residues. The germline CDR1 and CDR2 sequences are SEHNR and FQNEAQ (reference sequence). The CDR3 nucleotides are TGTGCCAGCAGCCCACATACAGGGTCAGATACGCAGTATTTT. This encodes CASSPHTGSDTQYF.